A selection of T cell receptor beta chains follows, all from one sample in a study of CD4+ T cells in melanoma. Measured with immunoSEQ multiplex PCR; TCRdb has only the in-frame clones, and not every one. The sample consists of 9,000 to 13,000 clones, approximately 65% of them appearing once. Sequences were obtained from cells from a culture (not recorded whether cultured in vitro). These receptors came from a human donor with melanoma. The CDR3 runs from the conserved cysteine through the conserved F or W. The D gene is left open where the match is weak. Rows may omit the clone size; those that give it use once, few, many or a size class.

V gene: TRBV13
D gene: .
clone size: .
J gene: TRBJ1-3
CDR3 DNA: TGTGCCAGCAGTATCAGGGAGAACTTTGCAGGGTCTGGAAACACCATATATTTT
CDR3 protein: CASSIRENFAGSGNTIYF

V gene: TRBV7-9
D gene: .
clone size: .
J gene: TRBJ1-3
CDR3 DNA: TGTGCCAGCAGCCCCGGTATCGAGGCTGGAAACACCATATATTTT
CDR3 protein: CASSPGIEAGNTIYF

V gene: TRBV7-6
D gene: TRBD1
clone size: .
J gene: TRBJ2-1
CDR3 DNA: TGTGCCAGCAGCTTAGGGCCCCGGGACAGGGTACACAATGAGCAGTTCTTC
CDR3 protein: CASSLGPRDRVHNEQFF

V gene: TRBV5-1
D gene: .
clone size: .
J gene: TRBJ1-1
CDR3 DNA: TGCGCCAGCAGGTGGCTGGGTTCGGACACTGAAGCTTTCTTT
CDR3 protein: CASRWLGSDTEAFF

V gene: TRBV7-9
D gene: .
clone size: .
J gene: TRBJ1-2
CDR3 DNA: TGTGCCAGCAGCTTAGGGGGGGTTAACTATGGCTACACCTTC
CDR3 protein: CASSLGGVNYGYTF

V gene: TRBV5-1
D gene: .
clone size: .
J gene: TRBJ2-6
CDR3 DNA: TGCGCCAGCAGCTGGGGAACAGGGACGAACTCTGGGGCCAACGTCCTGACTTTC
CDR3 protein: CASSWGTGTNSGANVLTF

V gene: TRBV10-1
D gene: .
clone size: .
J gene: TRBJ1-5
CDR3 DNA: TGCGCCAGCAGTGCGGGTGAGGGACAGCCCCAGCATTTT
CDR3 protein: CASSAGEGQPQHF

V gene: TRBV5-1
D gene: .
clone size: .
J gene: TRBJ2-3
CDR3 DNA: TGCGCCAGCAGCTTTCAGGGGTCTCCAGATACGCAGTATTTT
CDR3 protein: CASSFQGSPDTQYF

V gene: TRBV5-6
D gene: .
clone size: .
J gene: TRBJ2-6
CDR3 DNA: TGTGCCAGCAGCTTGGGACTATCTGGGGCCAACGTCCTGACTTTC
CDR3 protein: CASSLGLSGANVLTF

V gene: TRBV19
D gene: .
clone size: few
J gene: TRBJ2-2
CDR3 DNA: TGTGCCAGTAAGGTCGGGGGAGAATACACCGGGGAGCTGTTTTTT
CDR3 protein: CASKVGGEYTGELFF

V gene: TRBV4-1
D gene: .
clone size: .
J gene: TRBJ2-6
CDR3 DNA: TGCGCCAGCAGCCAAGGTAGCTTAAGGGCACTGGCTGGGGCCAACGTCCTGACTTTC
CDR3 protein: CASSQGSLRALAGANVLTF

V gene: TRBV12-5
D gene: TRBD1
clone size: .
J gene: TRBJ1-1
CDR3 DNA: TGTGCTAGTGGTCCCCGACAGGGGGCTGACACTGAAGCTTTCTTT
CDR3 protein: CASGPRQGADTEAFF

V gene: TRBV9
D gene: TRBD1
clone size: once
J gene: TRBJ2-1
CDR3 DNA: TGTGCCAGCAGCGTGGGGCAGGGGGAATCCTACAATGAGCAGTTCTTC
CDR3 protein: CASSVGQGESYNEQFF

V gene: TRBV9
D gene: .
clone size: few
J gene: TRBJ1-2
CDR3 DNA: TGTGCCAGCAAGGGAATGCGTGGCTACACCTTC
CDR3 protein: CASKGMRGYTF

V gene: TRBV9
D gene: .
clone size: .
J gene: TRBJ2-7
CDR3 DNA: TGTGCCAGCAGCGTATCAGCAGGGCCCTACGAGCAGTACTTC
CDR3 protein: CASSVSAGPYEQYF

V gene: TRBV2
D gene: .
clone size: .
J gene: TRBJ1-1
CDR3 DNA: TGTGCCAGCACCCTACAGGGTCTTGAGACTGAAGCTTTCTTT
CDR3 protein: CASTLQGLETEAFF

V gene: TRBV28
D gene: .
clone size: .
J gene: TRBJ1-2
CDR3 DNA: TGTGCCAGCAGTCCCGGGACCCTCAACTATGGCTACACCTTC
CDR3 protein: CASSPGTLNYGYTF

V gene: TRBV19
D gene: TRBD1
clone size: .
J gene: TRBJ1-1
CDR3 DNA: TGTGCCAGTAGTATGACAGAGGGGGCGGCTGAAGCTTTCTTT
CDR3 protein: CASSMTEGAAEAFF

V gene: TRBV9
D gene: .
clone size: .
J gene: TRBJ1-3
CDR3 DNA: TGTGCCAGCAGTGGGTTGGGTGGAAACACCATATATTTT
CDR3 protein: CASSGLGGNTIYF

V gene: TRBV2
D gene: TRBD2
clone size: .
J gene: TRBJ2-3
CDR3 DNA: TGTGGCGGCGGGGGTGCAGATACGCAGTATTTT
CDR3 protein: CGGGGADTQYF

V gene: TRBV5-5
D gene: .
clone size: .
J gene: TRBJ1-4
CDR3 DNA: TGTGCCAGCAGCTTGGTCCCCAAAGCGAAAACTAATGAAAAACTGTTTTTT
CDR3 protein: CASSLVPKAKTNEKLFF

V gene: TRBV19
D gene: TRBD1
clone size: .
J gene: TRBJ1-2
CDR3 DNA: TGTGCCAGTAGTATCGGGACAGGCACTAACTATGGCTACACCTTC
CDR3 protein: CASSIGTGTNYGYTF

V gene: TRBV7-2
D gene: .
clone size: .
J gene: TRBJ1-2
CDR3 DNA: TGTGCCAGCAGCTTAGTCAGGGACTATGGCTACACCTTC
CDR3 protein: CASSLVRDYGYTF

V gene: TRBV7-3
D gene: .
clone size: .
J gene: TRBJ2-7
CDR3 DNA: TGTGCCAGCAGGCAAGGAGATTCGGATTACTACGAGCAGTACTTC
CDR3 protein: CASRQGDSDYYEQYF

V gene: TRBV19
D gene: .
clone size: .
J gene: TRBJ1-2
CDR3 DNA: TGTGCCAGTACTCCCCCACGTCAGGCACGAGGCGACTATGGCTACACCTTC
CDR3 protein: CASTPPRQARGDYGYTF

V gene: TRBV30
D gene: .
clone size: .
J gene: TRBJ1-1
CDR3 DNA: TGTGCCTGGAGACCCCCCGACTTCTGGTTGGCTTTCTTT
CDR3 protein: CAWRPPDFWLAFF

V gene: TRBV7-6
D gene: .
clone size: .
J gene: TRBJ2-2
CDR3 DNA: TGTGCCAGCAGCTTATTGTCAACAACCGGGGAGCTGTTTTTT
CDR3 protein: CASSLLSTTGELFF

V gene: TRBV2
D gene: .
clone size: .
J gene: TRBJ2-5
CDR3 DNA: TGTGCCAGCAGTGGTCCAACAGGGAGGGAGACCCAGTACTTC
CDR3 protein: CASSGPTGRETQYF

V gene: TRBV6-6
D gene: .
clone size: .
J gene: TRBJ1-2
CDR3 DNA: TGTGCCAGCAGTTACGATGGACGTACCGGAGGCGGCTACACCTTC
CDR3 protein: CASSYDGRTGGGYTF

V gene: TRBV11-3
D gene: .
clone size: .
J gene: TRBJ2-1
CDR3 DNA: TGTGCCAGCAGCTCCCTTCAGGACAATGAGCAGTTCTTC
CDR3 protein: CASSSLQDNEQFF

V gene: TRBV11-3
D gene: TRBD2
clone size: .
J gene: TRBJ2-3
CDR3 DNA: TGTGCCAGCAGCTGGGGACTAGCGGGGGCCAAAGATACGCAGTATTTT
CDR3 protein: CASSWGLAGAKDTQYF

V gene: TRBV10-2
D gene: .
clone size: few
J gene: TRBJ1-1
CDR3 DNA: TGCGCCAGCAGTGAGAACGGGGGCACTGAAGCTTTCTTT
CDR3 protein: CASSENGGTEAFF